The 22 T cell receptor beta chains in this list originate from one sample, sequenced in a study of regulatory T cells in long-lasting Graves disease (dated by TCRdb to the early 2020s). Library prep was done by multiplex PCR. The sequencer was an Illumina HiSeq 4000. TCR beta libraries were built with iRepertoire HTBI primers and Arm-PCR amplification of CDR3 regions. Starting from the raw public reads, TCRdb applied fastp trimming at Q25, assembled clones with MiXCR and retained in-frame beta chains. Duplicate CDR3 protein sequences are folded into a single record with the most common DNA and genes. The sample records approximately 540,000 distinct CDR3 sequences, more than 10% of which are singletons. The ten largest clonotypes hold approximately 9.6% of the sample. The time point label on this specimen signifies: newly diagnosed GD, antithyroid drugs for less than 3 months. For both TCR sequencing and RNA sequencing, RNA was extracted from PBMCs using TRIzol.

Separately, the same data were catalogued under a study of T cells in Graves' hyperthyroidism and ophthalmopathy.

Sequenced here: peripheral blood mononuclear cells (PBMCs), sampled at new diagnosis, from a patient treated with antithyroid drugs. Every receptor here comes from a woman aged 30 to 39 with Graves disease. Donor details come from another sample of the same person, matched by shared clones.

This clonotype showed up just once. The chain couples TRBV7-2 to TRBJ2-1, with D unclear. The CDR3 has 13 amino acids. Germline-derived CDR1 and CDR2 are SGHTA and FQGNSA. V was cut by 4 bases and J by 4 bases, with 8 bases left in between. The CDR3 DNA reads TGTGCCAGCAGCTCCTTTCGGTACAATGAGCAGTTCTTC. This codes for CASSSFRYNEQFF. Combining the CDR3 with reference TRBV7-2 and TRBJ2-1 gives the whole variable domain GAGVSQSPSNKVTEKGKDVELRCDPISGHTALYWYRQSLGQGLEFLIYFQGNSAPDKSGLPSDRFSAERTGGSVSTLTIQRTQQEDSAVYLCASSSFRYNEQFFGPGTRLTVL.

This clonotype has ten or more counts. The J gene is TRBJ2-3, the V gene TRBV4-1; D remains ambiguous. V was trimmed by 4 bases and J by 1 base, leaving 9 bases between them. Germline CDR1 MGHRA, CDR2 YSYEKL. The CDR3 contains 14 residues. For the CDR3, the DNA is TGCGCCAGCAGCCCCAAGGGCGGCACAGATACGCAGTATTTT. It translates to CASSPKGGTDTQYF.

The V call is TRBV6-1, the J call TRBJ2-5, with 7 bases lining up with TRBD2. With V trimmed by 5 bases and J by 4 bases, 10 bases remained unmatched. This CDR3 is built from 15 residues. In germline, CDR1 is MNHNS, CDR2 SASEGT. In DNA form, the CDR3 reads TGTGCCAGCAGTCCCCGCCCGGGAGGCGGAGAGACCCAGTACTTC. This translates into CASSPRPGGGETQYF.

In its sample, this clonotype was seen many times. The V gene is TRBV20-1, the J gene TRBJ2-7; D is unclear. Germline CDR1 DFQATT, CDR2 SNEGSKA (reference sequence). The CDR3 is 14 amino acids. V shed 1 base and J shed 0 bases, with 10 bases lying between them. The CDR3 loop is CSARVITVSYEQYF. The CDR3 coding sequence is TGCAGTGCTAGAGTTATTACAGTCTCCTACGAGCAGTACTTC.

This clonotype was counted only a few times. A much bigger clone sits one base away, suggesting this may be a read error. This sequence joins TRBV7-2 and TRBJ2-3; TRBD1 aligns across 7 bases. The end of the DNA is better explained by TRBJ2-5, so the J call may be wrong. Germline V gene sequence: CDR1 SGHTA, CDR2 FQGNSA. The length of the CDR3 is 14 residues. As DNA, the CDR3 is TGTGCCAGCAGCGGAGAGGGGGCGAGAGAGACCCAGTACTTC. It yields the protein CASSGEGARETQYF.

The table lists this clonotype with many counts. The chain has TRBV18 and TRBJ2-1; a possible D gene is TRBD2 (6 bases). This CDR3 has 14 residues. CDR1 is KGHSH, CDR2 LQKENI, per germline. V was trimmed by 2 bases and J by 10 bases, leaving 15 bases between them. CDR3 residues: CASSPLRGAGEQFF. For the CDR3, the DNA is TGTGCCAGCTCACCATTAAGGGGCGCGGGGGAGCAGTTCTTC.

At least ten counts were recorded for this clonotype. The chain links TRBV9 to TRBJ2-1, with TRBD2 matching over 10 bases. The CDR3 length is 14 residues. The V gene's germline CDR1 is SGDLS and CDR2 YYNGEE. V trimming: 0 bases; J trimming: 7 bases; junction bases outside the gene matches: 1. The CDR3 here is CASSVVSGRNEQFF. CDR3 nucleotides: TGTGCCAGCAGCGTAGTTAGCGGGAGGAATGAGCAGTTCTTC.

The CDR3 coding sequence is TGTGCCAGCAGCTTAGATTTGGGACAAGAAGAGACCCAGTACTTC. This sequence encodes CASSLDLGQEETQYF. The V gene is TRBV11-2, the J gene TRBJ2-5; D is possibly TRBD1 (6 bases). Between the trimmed V and J ends, which lost 0 bases and 3 bases, there was a span of 11 bases. Looked up from germline, CDR1 is SGHAT and CDR2 is FQNNGV. This CDR3 has 15 amino acids.

In this sample, this clonotype turned up a few times. As DNA, the CDR3 is TGTGCCAGCTCACCAAACCCTAATCAGCCCCAGCATTTT. Protein product: CASSPNPNQPQHF. The J gene is TRBJ1-5, the V gene TRBV18; D remains unclear. The CDR3 contains 13 residues. CDR1 is KGHSH and CDR2 is LQKENI in the germline V gene. Between the trimmed V and J ends, which lost 2 bases and 4 bases, there was a span of 6 bases.

This clonotype was detected ten times or more. One end of the junction fails to match germline, which may point to a read error. The V and J genes are TRBV11-3 and TRBJ2-1, with D unclear. Germline V gene sequence: CDR1 SGHNT, CDR2 YENEEA. CDR3 length equals 15 residues. The CDR3 reads CASNLRYGTYNEQFF. In DNA form, the CDR3 reads TGTGCCAGCAACTTAAGATACGGTACCTACAATGAGCAGTTCTTC.

This clonotype showed up many times. The chain's CDR3 is CATSDLGGIFPDTQYF. The CDR3, as DNA: TGTGCCACCAGTGACCTTGGGGGGATCTTCCCAGATACGCAGTATTTT. The V gene is TRBV24-1, the J gene TRBJ2-3, with D maybe TRBD2 (6 bases). Germline CDR1 KGHDR, CDR2 SFDVKD. This CDR3 spans 16 amino acids. With 4 bases removed from V and 4 bases from J, the gap between germline ends came to 17 bases.

Points on this clonotype: The CDR3 does not end in the conserved phenylalanine or tryptophan, so this is likely a read error. The chain uses TRBV20-1 and TRBJ1-6, with D maybe TRBD1 (5 bases). Deletions cut 2 bases from V and 7 bases from J, with 12 bases between. CDR1 and CDR2 (germline): DFQATT, SNEGSKA (reference sequence). This CDR3 is built from 14 residues. CDR3: CSARSWGLNSPLHS. In nucleotides, the CDR3 is TGCAGTGCTAGAAGTTGGGGCTTGAATTCACCCCTCCACTCT.

This clonotype was detected only a few times. The rearrangement uses TRBV6-1 and TRBJ2-7; TRBD1 might be the D (6 bases). CDR1 is MNHNS, CDR2 SASEGT, per germline. The CDR3 extends over 13 amino acids. Trimming cost V 6 bases and J 3 bases, with 12 bases left between them. The CDR3 region has the DNA TGTGCCAGCAGCCGCCTGGACAGCTACGAGCAGTACTTC. Its translation: CASSRLDSYEQYF.

V and J are TRBV4-3 and TRBJ2-1; D not resolved. Trimming left V 0 bases short and J 8 bases short, with 8 bases between. This CDR3 region has 13 residues. Germline CDR1 reads LGHNA; CDR2 reads YSLEER. The CDR3 reads CASSQEPAYEQFF. CDR3 DNA sequence: TGCGCCAGCAGCCAAGAGCCGGCCTATGAGCAGTTCTTC.

V is TRBV7-2 and J is TRBJ2-7, with unresolved D. The CDR3 has 13 amino acids. In germline, CDR1 is SGHTA, CDR2 FQGNSA. Trimming took off 3 bases at V and 6 bases at J, with 12 bases between the two ends. CDR3 in amino acids: CASSLGHPREQYF. The CDR3 nucleotides read TGTGCCAGCAGCTTGGGCCACCCACGCGAGCAGTACTTC.

The chain carries TRBV6-2 or TRBV6-3 and TRBJ2-3; D is tentatively TRBD1 or TRBD2 (5 bases each). The ends were cut back, 6 bases at V and 2 bases at J, with 12 bases in the middle. The CDR3 totals 14 residues. CDR1 and CDR2 from the germline V gene are MNHEY and SVGEGT. Here the CDR3 DNA reads TGTGCCAGCAGACCGGGACCCAACACAGATACGCAGTATTTT. This gives the protein CASRPGPNTDTQYF.

Many counts were recorded for this clonotype. This sequence joins TRBV7-2 and TRBJ2-1; TRBD1 or TRBD2 may be the D gene (6 bases each). CDR1 and CDR2 (germline): SGHTA, FQGNSA. V was clipped by 0 bases and J by 4 bases, with 13 bases between them. The CDR3 is 16 residues long. CDR3 in DNA: TGTGCCAGCAGCTTAGCGAGGAGGGGGAGGTACAATGAGCAGTTCTTC. Protein: CASSLARRGRYNEQFF.

This clonotype was counted ten times or more. The chain combines TRBV5-4 with TRBJ1-2, with D possibly matching TRBD1 (6 bases). CDR3 length: 15 amino acids. Trimming removed 6 bases at V and 2 bases at J, with 17 bases between. Germline lookup yields CDR1 SGHNT and CDR2 YYREEE (reference sequence). The CDR3 region is CASTAGGGANYGYTF. In nucleotides, the CDR3 is TGTGCCAGCACCGCCGGTGGGGGCGCAAACTATGGCTACACCTTC.

The V and J genes are TRBV19 and TRBJ2-3; TRBD1 matches at 8 bases. The CDR3 runs to 16 residues. The J segment lost 4 bases and the V segment lost 5 bases, leaving 11 bases of the junction unmatched. CDR1 and CDR2 from the germline V gene are LNHDA and SQIVND (reference sequence). Written as DNA, the CDR3 is TGTGCCAGTAGTTTCGTACAGGGGGGAAAGGCAGATACGCAGTATTTT. As protein: CASSFVQGGKADTQYF.

This clonotype was seen repeatedly, ten times or more. V usage is TRBV27 and J usage is TRBJ2-7, with 11 bases fitting TRBD1. V dropped 8 bases and J dropped 5; count of bases not matched to a gene: 5. CDR3 length equals 13 residues. The germline gives CDR1 MNHEY, CDR2 SMNVEV (reference sequence). CDR3 protein: CASGRTGGNEQYF. The CDR3 bases are TGTGCCAGCGGGAGGACAGGGGGCAACGAGCAGTACTTC.

This clonotype was observed a handful of times. The V call is TRBV6-1, the J call TRBJ1-1; tentative D call: TRBD1 (5 bases). The CDR3 length is 13 residues. V lost 10 bases and J lost 0, with 12 bases in between. Germline V CDR1 and CDR2: MNHNS, SASEGT. The CDR3 protein is CATGDSLNTEAFF. CDR3 nucleotides: TGTGCCACCGGAGACAGCTTGAACACTGAAGCTTTCTTT.

The table lists this clonotype with a few counts. This chain joins TRBV5-4 and TRBJ1-2; 10 nucleotides agree with TRBD1. The CDR3 length is 14 residues. Looked up from germline, CDR1 is SGHNT and CDR2 is YYREEE (reference sequence). After removal of 0 bases from V and 7 bases from J, the junction contained 3 bases not matched to a gene. The CDR3 DNA reads as TGTGCCAGCAGCTTGGCGGACAGGGGGATTGGCTACACCTTC. Translating it yields CASSLADRGIGYTF.